One sample yielded the 24 T cell receptor beta chains listed below, sequenced in a study of vaccination effects on CD4 cells after COVID-19. Antigens of these TCRs are unknown. Before any sequencing was done, the ViraFEST assay used viral peptide pools to expand antigen-specific CD4+ T cells. Cultured cells yielded isolated CD4+ T cells after 10 days. Vaccinated participants had no history of SARS-CoV-2 infection and tested negative for nucleocapsid antibodies. Clones were sequenced by immunoSEQ multiplex PCR, and TCRdb holds only the in-frame ones, with some missing. This sample has roughly 67,000 clones, with roughly 79% found just once. Sequencing used CD4+ T cells from PBMCs cultured with SARS-CoV-2 spike peptides, obtained before COVID-19 vaccination. All receptors derive from a human donor who received a COVID-19 vaccine.

This chain joins TRBV7-8 and TRBJ1-1; D might be TRBD1 (5 bases). The CDR3 consists of 13 residues. Between the trimmed V and J ends, which lost 2 bases and 6 bases, there was a span of 10 bases. Germline V gene sequence: CDR1 SGHVS, CDR2 FQNEAQ. Written as DNA, the CDR3 is TGTGCCAGCAGCTTATCAGGGACGGCTGAAGCTTTCTTT. Amino acid sequence: CASSLSGTAEAFF.

This chain joins TRBV7-6 and TRBJ2-1; D could derive from TRBD1 or TRBD2 (5 bases each). CDR3 size: 12 residues. Trimming shortened V by 5 bases and J by 8 bases, and 10 bases separated the two germline ends. CDR1 SGHVS and CDR2 FNYEAQ come from the germline V gene. CDR3 protein: CASSPGRDEQFF. As DNA, the CDR3 is TGTGCCAGCAGCCCGGGACGGGATGAGCAGTTCTTC.

The chain joins TRBV7-3 to TRBJ2-3; 12 bases are shared with TRBD1. Germline CDR1 SGHTA, CDR2 FQGTGA. The CDR3 has 17 residues. The V gene end was trimmed by 4 bases and the J gene end by 5 bases; junction bases not matched to a gene: 10. In nucleotides, the CDR3 is TGTGCCAGCAGCTCTCCAACGGGACAGGGGGCGGTAGATACGCAGTATTTT. This codes for CASSSPTGQGAVDTQYF.

This clone has more than one count but fewer than ten. The chain recombines TRBV7-3 with TRBJ1-1; no firm D call. CDR1 is SGHTA and CDR2 is FQGTGA in the germline V gene. V lost 3 bases to trimming and J lost 1 base, with 6 bases between them. This CDR3 has 13 amino acids. CDR3 nucleotides: TGTGCCAGCAGCTTTTCCCAGAACACTGAAGCTTTCTTT. It encodes CASSFSQNTEAFF.

This clone was recorded a few times. This chain links TRBV5-1 with TRBJ1-1; D is unresolved. Germline assignment: CDR1 SGHRS and CDR2 YFSETQ. The CDR3 runs to 14 residues. Trimming took off 2 bases at V and 3 bases at J, with 11 bases between the two ends. The CDR3 spells CASSFFPSDTEAFF. CDR3 DNA sequence: TGCGCCAGCAGCTTCTTTCCCTCGGACACTGAAGCTTTCTTT.

The V call is TRBV20-1, the J call TRBJ1-5, with 7 positions matching TRBD1. V was pared by 3 bases and J by 1 base, with 6 bases of the junction left unmatched. This CDR3 is 15 amino acids long. Germline V gives CDR1 DFQATT, CDR2 SNEGSKA (reference sequence). CDR3 bases: TGCAGTGCTAGTCCCGGGACAGAGAGCAATCAGCCCCAGCATTTT. It specifies CSASPGTESNQPQHF.

This chain links TRBV5-4 with TRBJ2-7, with D tentatively TRBD2 (6 bases). The V and J ends lost 5 bases and 7 bases respectively, with 16 bases between them. This CDR3 has 13 residues. CDR1 SGHNT and CDR2 YYREEE come from the germline V gene (reference sequence). In nucleotides, the CDR3 is TGTGCCAGCAGTCGGGACTCCGGTGGAGAGCAGTACGTC. Translation gives CASSRDSGGEQYV.

J is TRBJ2-4 and V is TRBV7-2; tentative D call: TRBD2 (7 bases). This CDR3 has 14 residues. Deletions cut 2 bases from V and 6 bases from J, with 11 bases between. Germline assignment: CDR1 SGHTA and CDR2 FQGNSA. This chain's CDR3 is CASSLRGGGNIQYF. CDR3 bases: TGTGCCAGCAGCTTAAGGGGGGGTGGAAACATTCAGTACTTC.

The CDR3 coding sequence is TGTGCCAGCAGCGTAGGGCCCAGATCAGATACGCAGTATTTT. It encodes CASSVGPRSDTQYF. This sequence joins TRBV9 and TRBJ2-3; D unclear. The germline CDR1 and CDR2 sequences are SGDLS and YYNGEE. V was cut by 0 bases and J by 4 bases, with 9 bases left in between. The length of the CDR3 is 14 residues.

This clone was observed once. The chain carries TRBV4-2 and TRBJ1-1; a weak D match, TRBD1 (6 bases). Germline V CDR1 and CDR2: LGHNA, YNFKEQ. V was clipped by 4 bases and J by 2 bases, with 14 bases between them. The CDR3 is made up of 15 amino acids. As DNA, the CDR3 is TGTGCCAGCAGCCCCCCGACAGGTCCAAACACTGAAGCTTTCTTT. Residues: CASSPPTGPNTEAFF.

The CDR3 spells CASSSEQGLGYGYTF. The CDR3 region has the DNA TGTGCCAGCAGCTCAGAACAGGGCCTGGGGTATGGCTACACCTTC. The J gene is TRBJ1-2, the V gene TRBV16; TRBD1 is a possible D gene (6 bases). The CDR3 has 15 amino acids. The germline gives CDR1 KGHSY, CDR2 FQNENV. Between the trimmed V and J ends, which lost 5 bases and 5 bases, there was a span of 18 bases.

This clone was seen a few times. The V call is TRBV15, the J call TRBJ1-2, with unresolved D. Germline lookup yields CDR1 LNHNV and CDR2 YYDKDF (reference sequence). The CDR3 is made up of 13 amino acids. The V end lost 5 bases, the J end lost 0 bases, and 7 bases lay between the germline ends. This CDR3 is CATSLPANYGYTF. The CDR3 DNA reads TGTGCCACCAGCCTTCCGGCTAACTATGGCTACACCTTC.

This clone was observed a single time. V usage is TRBV2 and J usage is TRBJ1-2; D may be TRBD1 (5 bases). The CDR3 contains 14 residues. Trimming removed 4 bases from V and 2 bases from J, with 11 bases in between. Germline CDR1 is SNHLY and CDR2 is FYNNEI. This CDR3 is CASSVQGVNYGYTF. DNA of the CDR3: TGTGCCAGCAGTGTTCAGGGAGTCAACTATGGCTACACCTTC.

The J gene is TRBJ1-5, the V gene TRBV5-5; 10 bases fit TRBD1. This CDR3 region has 15 residues. Germline lookup yields CDR1 SGHKS and CDR2 YYEKEE (reference sequence). V dropped 7 bases and J dropped 5; count of bases not matched to a gene: 9. CDR3 sequence (DNA): TGTGCCAGCGGAACCGGGACAGGGGCTTATCAGCCCCAGCATTTT. Its translation is CASGTGTGAYQPQHF.

The rearrangement joins TRBV4-1 to TRBJ1-2; D uncertain. Germline CDR1 reads MGHRA; CDR2 reads YSYEKL. Trimming shortened V by 2 bases and J by 10 bases, and 8 bases separated the two germline ends. The CDR3 totals 11 residues. As DNA, the CDR3 is TGCGCCAGCAGCCAAAACCGAGACTACACCTTC. As protein: CASSQNRDYTF.

This clone has more than one count but fewer than ten. The chain links TRBV12-3 or TRBV12-4 to TRBJ1-1; no clear D gene. This CDR3 region has 13 residues. V was cut by 4 bases and J by 11 bases, with 17 bases left in between. The CDR3 bases are TGTGCCAGCAGTTCCCCCACTTTTACATGGGCTTTCTTT. Its protein product is CASSSPTFTWAFF.

This clone was detected a few times. The chain links TRBV29-1 to TRBJ1-1; D might be TRBD1 (5 bases). This CDR3 region has 13 residues. CDR1 SQVTM and CDR2 ANQGSEA come from the germline V gene. Between the trimmed V and J ends, which lost 7 bases and 1 base, there was a span of 13 bases. DNA of the CDR3: TGCAGCGCCTTCGACAGACCGAACACTGAAGCTTTCTTT. Protein sequence: CSAFDRPNTEAFF.

J is TRBJ1-1 and V is TRBV14; the D gene is possibly TRBD1 (5 bases). The V gene's germline CDR1 is SGHDN and CDR2 FVKESK. The CDR3 contains 17 residues. V lost 0 bases and J lost 1, with 15 bases in between. The CDR3 loop is CASSQEAGGRPNTEAFF. CDR3 in DNA: TGTGCCAGCAGCCAAGAAGCCGGGGGGAGGCCGAACACTGAAGCTTTCTTT.

The chain recombines TRBV5-1 with TRBJ1-5, with D maybe TRBD1 (5 bases). V lost 4 bases to trimming and J lost 2 bases, with 10 bases between them. In germline, CDR1 is SGHRS, CDR2 YFSETQ. CDR3 length: 14 residues. The CDR3 sequence: CASSPGGGNQPQHF. For the CDR3, the DNA is TGCGCCAGCAGCCCGGGGGGGGGCAATCAGCCCCAGCATTTT.

The chain couples TRBV7-2 to TRBJ1-5; perhaps TRBD1 as D (5 bases). This CDR3 is 13 amino acids long. V lost 6 bases, J lost 7 bases, and 13 bases lay in between. Germline CDR1 SGHTA, CDR2 FQGNSA. CDR3 region: CASSTWGDQPQHF. The CDR3 DNA follows: TGTGCCAGCAGTACGTGGGGGGACCAGCCCCAGCATTTT.

The chain recombines TRBV5-1 with TRBJ1-2; a possible D gene is TRBD1 (6 bases). Trimming took 0 bases from V and 2 from J, leaving 11 bases between them. This CDR3 has 15 amino acids. From germline, CDR1 is SGHRS and CDR2 YFSETQ. The CDR3 loop is CASSLVPGANYGYTF. In DNA, the CDR3 is TGCGCCAGCAGCTTGGTTCCAGGGGCGAACTATGGCTACACCTTC.

The V and J genes are TRBV2 and TRBJ2-2; tentatively, D is TRBD2 (5 bases). Per the germline V gene, CDR1 is SNHLY and CDR2 is FYNNEI. The CDR3 runs to 12 residues. With 7 bases removed from V and 5 bases from J, the gap between germline ends came to 8 bases. CDR3 DNA: TGTGCCAGCACGAGGGAAACCGGGGAGCTGTTTTTT. It encodes CASTRETGELFF.

The chain employs TRBV5-1 and TRBJ1-6, with D possibly TRBD1 on 5 matching bases. V gave up 0 bases and J gave up 9 bases, with 16 bases separating them. CDR1 is SGHRS and CDR2 is YFSETQ in the germline V gene. This CDR3 has 16 residues. CDR3: CASSLGGPTGSSPLHF. The CDR3 DNA sequence: TGCGCCAGCAGCTTGGGGGGACCAACGGGGAGTTCACCCCTCCACTTT.

The DNA of the CDR3 is TGTGCCAGCAGCCACGGGGGGGCTGAAGGCTACACCTTC. Residues: CASSHGGAEGYTF. The chain uses TRBV7-2 and TRBJ1-2, with a weak D call TRBD1 (6 bases). CDR3 length: 13 residues. With 5 bases removed from V and 8 bases from J, the gap between germline ends came to 15 bases. The germline V gene encodes CDR1 SGHTA and CDR2 FQGNSA.